One T cell receptor (beta chain) is described in this entry. No antigen is known for it. These data are taken from a study of cytomegalovirus exposure and HLA in healthy donors. Study-wide findings and caveats: A list of approximately 160 TCR beta chains associated with cytomegalovirus was given. Reportedly, cytomegalovirus status was diagnosed with high sensitivity and specificity. Presence/absence comparisons presumed near-even sequencing depth among donors.

Primers for the PCR totalled 60 Vbeta and 13 Jbeta. Clones were sequenced by immunoSEQ multiplex PCR, and TCRdb holds only the in-frame ones, with some missing. The sample has 200,000 to 250,000 clones, 75% seen once; the top ten hold 1.8%. V was clipped by 2 bases and J by 0 bases, with 15 bases between them. Germline V gene sequence: CDR1 SNHLY, CDR2 FYNNEI. This CDR3 region has 17 residues. The V call is TRBV2, the J call TRBJ2-3, with unresolved D. The source material was PBMCs. The receptor's source is a woman younger than 45 in good health and CMV-seronegative. This chain's CDR3 is CASSEPPRGVSTDTQYF. The CDR3 DNA follows: TGTGCCAGCAGTGAACCCCCACGCGGAGTTAGCACAGATACGCAGTATTTT.